The 30 T cell receptor beta chains presented below share a single source sample, sequenced in a study of shared T cell receptors in the human thymus. Some clones are missing from TCRdb's copy, which holds only in-frame ones; the method was immunoSEQ multiplex PCR. The table lists more than 550,000 clones, 70% to 90% of them singletons. The data were also submitted as part of a second study, on human thymus T cells.

The sample was thymocytes. Every receptor here comes from a girl less than two years old with a congenital heart defect.

This sequence joins TRBV5-6 and TRBJ2-3; D is perhaps TRBD1 (6 bases). Germline-derived CDR1 and CDR2 are SGHDT and YYEEEE. CDR3 length: 16 residues. Trimming removed 2 bases from V and 0 bases from J, with 13 bases in between. The CDR3 reads CASSFTGTLSTDTQYF. The CDR3 DNA sequence: TGTGCCAGCAGCTTTACCGGGACATTAAGCACAGATACGCAGTATTTT.

In regard to this clone: Other DNA sequences in the sample encode the same CDR3. The chain employs TRBV27 and TRBJ2-7; TRBD2 matches at 7 bases. Germline values: CDR1 MNHEY, CDR2 SMNVEV (reference sequence). The CDR3 has 14 residues. The trim removed 1 base at V and 0 bases at J, leaving 0 bases unmatched. In DNA form, the CDR3 reads TGTGCCAGCAGTTTATGGGGGGGCTCCTACGAGCAGTACTTC. It encodes CASSLWGGSYEQYF.

This sequence joins TRBV12-5 and TRBJ2-3; D is possibly TRBD1 (6 bases). Trimming took 3 bases from V and 0 from J, leaving 22 bases between them. The CDR3 extends over 19 amino acids. Germline CDR1 reads LGHNT; CDR2 reads FRNRAP. The chain's CDR3 is CASGFPGQDFRKSTDTQYF. Written as DNA, the CDR3 is TGTGCTAGTGGTTTCCCGGGACAAGATTTTAGGAAGAGCACAGATACGCAGTATTTT.

V usage is TRBV7-3 and J usage is TRBJ2-3; 12 positions match TRBD1. CDR1 and CDR2 from the germline V gene are SGHTA and FQGTGA. Trimming took 1 base from V and 4 from J; bases not matched to a gene: 6. This CDR3 has 17 residues. As DNA, the CDR3 is TGTGCCAGCAGCTTAAAACCCCGGGACAGGGGGCCAGATACGCAGTATTTT. Translated, it gives CASSLKPRDRGPDTQYF.

This clone appeared once. The rearrangement joins TRBV10-3 to TRBJ2-7; 10 positions agree with TRBD1. The CDR3 runs to 16 residues. Germline CDR1 reads ENHRY; CDR2 reads SYGVKD. J lost 4 bases, V lost 4 bases, and 10 bases had no gene match. The CDR3: CAISGHSWTGGYEQYF. CDR3 bases: TGTGCCATCAGTGGCCATTCCTGGACAGGGGGATACGAGCAGTACTTC.

This clone was observed a single time. The rearrangement uses TRBV4-3 and TRBJ1-1; no clear D. From germline, CDR1 is LGHNA and CDR2 YSLEER. The CDR3 sequence is 15 residues long. V was shortened by 0 bases and J by 6 bases, with 14 bases between the two germline ends. The CDR3 reads CASSQDPQMVPEAFF. CDR3 coding DNA: TGCGCCAGCAGCCAAGATCCGCAGATGGTACCTGAAGCTTTCTTT.

The V and J genes are TRBV11-2 and TRBJ1-1; 9 bases fit TRBD1. CDR1 and CDR2 (germline): SGHAT, FQNNGV. V lost 0 bases, J lost 6 bases, and 14 bases stayed unmatched. There are 18 residues in the CDR3. CDR3 sequence reads: CASSLDGTGFYYGAEAFF. CDR3 DNA sequence: TGTGCCAGCAGCTTAGATGGGACAGGGTTTTATTATGGGGCTGAAGCTTTCTTT.

The chain uses TRBV4-1 and TRBJ2-5; TRBD1 is a possible D gene (6 bases). V was pared by 3 bases and J by 5 bases, with 22 bases between. Germline V lookup: CDR1 MGHRA, CDR2 YSYEKL. The CDR3 is 17 residues long. CDR3 nucleotide sequence: TGCGCCAGCAGCCAGAGGGCGGACAGCTCCTCCAGGGAGACCCAGTACTTC. Translation: CASSQRADSSSRETQYF.

This chain joins TRBV19 and TRBJ1-6; 10 positions agree with TRBD1. The CDR3 is 16 residues long. The V gene's germline CDR1 is LNHDA and CDR2 SQIVND (reference sequence). J lost 8 bases, V lost 3 bases, and 7 bases had no gene match. CDR3 amino acids: CASSMGRQGADSPLHF. The CDR3 region has the DNA TGTGCCAGTAGTATGGGGCGACAGGGGGCCGATTCACCCCTCCACTTT.

The chain has TRBV4-1 and TRBJ2-1; the match to TRBD1 covers 10 bases. Germline V gene lookup returns CDR1 MGHRA and CDR2 YSYEKL. The V and J ends lost 1 base and 1 base, in that order; junction bases with no gene match: 10. The CDR3 is 19 residues long. The CDR3 here is CASSQARDRGPGSYNEQFF. DNA for the CDR3: TGCGCCAGCAGCCAAGCGAGGGACAGGGGACCAGGATCCTACAATGAGCAGTTCTTC.

This clone occurred a few times. The chain links TRBV7-4 to TRBJ2-5; D not resolved. Germline CDR1 and CDR2: SGHVT and SQSDAQ. This CDR3 contains 17 residues. The germline V and J ends were trimmed by 5 bases and 5 bases, with 24 bases remaining between them. CDR3 residues: CASSPHSQDPLRETQYF. The CDR3 nucleotides are TGTGCCAGCAGCCCCCATTCTCAAGACCCTCTCAGGGAGACCCAGTACTTC.

The chain carries TRBV28 and TRBJ2-7; 10 bases are shared with TRBD2. The CDR3 consists of 16 residues. Germline CDR1 reads MDHEN; CDR2 reads SYDVKM. V gave up 5 bases and J gave up 4 bases; unmatched junction bases: 11. The CDR3 DNA sequence: TGTGCCAGCAGTCCGAAACAAGCGGGGGGGCCGTACGAGCAGTACTTC. Protein sequence: CASSPKQAGGPYEQYF. The variable domain in full, completed from reference TRBV28 and TRBJ2-7, reads DVKVTQSSRYLVKRTGEKVFLECVQDMDHENMFWYRQDPGLGLRLIYFSYDVKMKEKGDIPEGYSVSREKKERFSLILESASTNQTSMYLCASSPKQAGGPYEQYFGPGTRLTVT.

This clone was detected a few times. V and J are TRBV6-5 and TRBJ2-1; 8 nucleotides agree with TRBD1. V lost 2 bases and J lost 9; bases outside the gene matches: 6. The CDR3 loop spans 14 amino acids. CDR1 is MNHEY and CDR2 is SVGAGI in the germline V gene. The CDR3 protein is CASSYGRGLREQFF. The CDR3 coding sequence is TGTGCCAGCAGTTACGGCAGGGGGCTCCGTGAGCAGTTCTTC.

The chain links TRBV6-5 to TRBJ2-7, with D maybe TRBD2 (5 bases). Germline CDR1 and CDR2: MNHEY and SVGAGI. This CDR3 has 13 residues. Deletions cut 7 bases from V and 2 bases from J, with 12 bases between. In DNA form, the CDR3 reads TGTGCCAGCACGAGGGCAGTGCCCTACGAGCAGTACTTC. Translated, it gives CASTRAVPYEQYF.

This rearrangement joins TRBV28 to TRBJ2-7; 14 nucleotides line up with TRBD2. With V trimmed by 6 bases and J by 6 bases, 19 bases remained unmatched. The CDR3 has 19 residues. CDR1 is MDHEN, CDR2 SYDVKM, per germline. In DNA, the CDR3 is TGTGCCAGCAGAGGACTAGCGGGGGGACTTATACCAAGGCTGGGCGAGCAGTACTTC. Amino acids: CASRGLAGGLIPRLGEQYF.

This chain joins TRBV7-4 and TRBJ1-1; 8 bases are shared with TRBD1. Germline V gene sequence: CDR1 SGHVT, CDR2 SQSDAQ. Trimming at V came to 6 bases and at J to 4 bases, leaving 16 bases not matched to a gene. The CDR3 has 17 residues. The CDR3 protein is CASRTTRGQGRGTEAFF. CDR3 coding DNA: TGTGCCAGCAGAACGACCCGAGGACAGGGTAGGGGCACTGAAGCTTTCTTT.

The chain recombines TRBV30 with TRBJ1-2, with 7 positions matching TRBD1. The CDR3 runs 12 residues. Germline V gene lookup returns CDR1 GTSNPN and CDR2 SVGIG (reference sequence). The V segment lost 5 bases and the J segment 6 bases; nucleotides outside the gene matches: 6. In nucleotides, the CDR3 is TGTGCCTGGCCCGACAGGGAGCATGGCTACACCTTC. Translating it yields CAWPDREHGYTF.

This clone appeared once. The chain uses TRBV5-1 and TRBJ2-2, with D perhaps TRBD1 (5 bases). The CDR3 spans 16 residues. Trimming cost V 1 base and J 6 bases, with 16 bases left between them. Germline CDR1 is SGHRS and CDR2 is YFSETQ. CDR3 in DNA: TGCGCCAGCAGCTTGTACCATACCACCAGGGCCGGGGAGCTGTTTTTT. As protein: CASSLYHTTRAGELFF.

V and J are TRBV13 and TRBJ2-1; 9 positions agree with TRBD1. The junction had 6 bases not matched to a gene; V was cut back by 5 bases and J by 7 bases. This CDR3 spans 14 amino acids. Germline CDR1 and CDR2: PRHDT and FYEKMQ (reference sequence). CDR3 amino acids: CASSHRGRRNEQFF. DNA of the CDR3: TGTGCCAGCAGCCACAGGGGGCGAAGGAATGAGCAGTTCTTC.

CDR3 nucleotide sequence: TGTGCCAGCAGTTACGGAAGAGGGAGCGGCACAGATACGCAGTATTTT. Translated: CASSYGRGSGTDTQYF. This chain uses TRBV6-5 with TRBJ2-3; D possibly corresponds to TRBD2 (5 bases). The CDR3 totals 16 residues. V dropped 2 bases and J dropped 1 base, with 13 bases sitting between them. From germline, CDR1 is MNHEY and CDR2 SVGAGI.

This chain links TRBV27 with TRBJ2-3; unclear D gene. The CDR3 covers 11 residues. The V gene lost 6 bases and the J gene lost 6 bases, with 7 bases spanning the gap. Germline CDR1 reads MNHEY; CDR2 reads SMNVEV (reference sequence). In DNA form, the CDR3 reads TGTGCCAGCAGCTCCCTGGATACGCAGTATTTT. This encodes CASSSLDTQYF.

The rearrangement joins TRBV2 to TRBJ2-3; possible D gene TRBD1, 6 bases. Germline CDR1 is SNHLY and CDR2 is FYNNEI. The CDR3 length is 14 residues. The V gene lost 7 bases and the J gene lost 6 bases, with 17 bases spanning the gap. The CDR3 DNA reads as TGTGCCAGCAATGTAGCAGGGGCTGCCGATACGCAGTATTTT. Translated: CASNVAGAADTQYF.

This rearrangement joins TRBV19 to TRBJ2-5; the D gene is possibly TRBD1 (6 bases). The ends were cut back, 4 bases at V and 6 bases at J, with 21 bases in the middle. CDR1 and CDR2 from the germline V gene are LNHDA and SQIVND (reference sequence). The CDR3 is 16 residues long. Here the CDR3 DNA reads TGTGCCAGTAGTACAGAAGGTAGCAGGGGAGTTAAGACCCAGTACTTC. Translated, it gives CASSTEGSRGVKTQYF.

This clone was observed a single time. V gene TRBV5-6 combines with J gene TRBJ2-1; 7 bases align to TRBD2. The CDR3 covers 15 residues. The V and J ends lost 1 base and 6 bases, in that order; junction bases with no gene match: 7. Germline V lookup: CDR1 SGHDT, CDR2 YYEEEE. CDR3 protein: CASSLFPAGCNEQFF. CDR3 nucleotide sequence: TGTGCCAGCAGCTTGTTTCCAGCGGGGTGCAATGAGCAGTTCTTC.

The chain couples TRBV2 to TRBJ2-4; D remains unclear. Trimming took 2 bases from V and 4 from J, leaving 15 bases between them. Looked up from germline, CDR1 is SNHLY and CDR2 is FYNNEI. The CDR3 loop spans 16 amino acids. CDR3 in DNA: TGTGCCAGCAGTGAATTTAGGCGGTCCGTGAAAAACATTCAGTACTTC. Protein: CASSEFRRSVKNIQYF.

The chain joins TRBV10-1 to TRBJ1-3; D uncertain. Germline assignment: CDR1 WNHNN and CDR2 SYGVQD (reference sequence). This CDR3 comprises 14 residues. V shed 5 bases and J shed 0 bases, with 8 bases lying between them. The CDR3 loop is CASSNASSGNTIYF. Here the CDR3 DNA reads TGCGCCAGCAGTAATGCCAGCTCTGGAAACACCATATATTTT.

The chain has TRBV27 and TRBJ2-1; TRBD2 aligns across 12 bases. V was clipped by 2 bases and J by 7 bases; unmatched bases: 9. CDR1 MNHEY and CDR2 SMNVEV come from the germline V gene (reference sequence). This CDR3 region has 17 residues. This CDR3 is CASSLGLAGMSWNEQFF. In DNA, the CDR3 is TGTGCCAGCAGTTTAGGACTAGCGGGGATGAGTTGGAATGAGCAGTTCTTC.

J is TRBJ2-7 and V is TRBV28; no clear D. V was shortened by 8 bases and J by 2 bases, with 10 bases between the two germline ends. CDR1 MDHEN and CDR2 SYDVKM come from the germline V gene. The CDR3 is 12 amino acids. CDR3 in DNA: TGTGCCAGCTCGGCTAGAACCTACGAGCAGTACTTC. It yields the protein CASSARTYEQYF.

The sample holds one count of this clone. This chain uses TRBV23-1 with TRBJ2-7, with D perhaps matching TRBD2 (5 bases). TRBV23-1 is classed as an ORF, of uncertain function. Trimming shortened V by 0 bases and J by 4 bases, and 31 bases separated the two germline ends. CDR3 size: 21 residues. Here the CDR3 DNA reads TGCGCCAGCAGTCAATCCTCATGCCCCGCCGACTCTCCTAGCCTTTCTTACGAGCAGTACTTC. The encoded protein is CASSQSSCPADSPSLSYEQYF.

A single count supports this clone. The genes are TRBV5-1 and TRBJ1-6; D is unclear. This CDR3 region has 11 residues. The V and J ends lost 1 base and 17 bases respectively, with 10 bases between them. Germline V gives CDR1 SGHRS, CDR2 YFSETQ. The CDR3 is CASSLSGVFHF. The CDR3 DNA is TGCGCCAGCAGCTTGAGCGGGGTTTTCCACTTT.